Reported below is one T cell receptor (beta chain). Its antigen is not identified. It was by quantitative 5'-RACE with molecular barcodes that TCR beta libraries were made. Via MiXCR, TCRdb re-called the 5' RACE reads, giving one row per CDR3 protein. Found here are 450,000 or so distinct CDR3 sequences, roughly 25% of them singletons; the top ten hold 0.89%. This specimen comes from a study of CD8 T cells in ankylosing spondylitis. Study-wide results and limits: The disease-linked clones had a CD8+ phenotype and low blood frequencies. Earlier authors reported some of these motif variants in reactive arthritis synovial fluid and blood. Blood of patients with ankylosing spondylitis appeared to be characterized by a TCR beta motif of eight or nine highly homologous variants. Within matched ankylosing spondylitis synovial fluid, disease-linked clones were reportedly significantly enriched.

CDR1 is LGHNT and CDR2 is FRNRAP in the germline V gene. Germline trimming cut 5 bases from V and 5 bases from J; bases unmatched to any gene: 8. The CDR3 has 16 amino acids. Specimen: blood, either unsorted or a sorted T cell fraction (not recorded which). The sequence was collected from a male donor with ankylosing spondylitis. J is TRBJ2-1 and V is TRBV12-5; 11 nucleotides line up with TRBD2. This CDR3 is CASGRGGTSGDNEQFF. CDR3 in DNA: TGTGCTAGTGGTAGGGGGGGGACTAGCGGCGACAATGAGCAGTTCTTC.